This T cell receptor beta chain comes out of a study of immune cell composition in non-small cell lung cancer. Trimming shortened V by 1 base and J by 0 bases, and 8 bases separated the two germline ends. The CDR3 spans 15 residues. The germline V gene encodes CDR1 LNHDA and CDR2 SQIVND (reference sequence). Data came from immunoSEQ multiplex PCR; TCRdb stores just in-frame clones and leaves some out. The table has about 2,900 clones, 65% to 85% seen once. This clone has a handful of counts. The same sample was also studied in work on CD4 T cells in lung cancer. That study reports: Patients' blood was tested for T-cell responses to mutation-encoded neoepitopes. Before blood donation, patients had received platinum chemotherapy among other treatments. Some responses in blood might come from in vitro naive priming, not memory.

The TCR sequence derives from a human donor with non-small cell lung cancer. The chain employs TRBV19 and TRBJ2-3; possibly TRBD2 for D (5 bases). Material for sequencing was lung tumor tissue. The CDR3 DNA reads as TGTGCCAGTAGTATAGGTCGGACTAGCACAGATACGCAGTATTTT. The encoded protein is CASSIGRTSTDTQYF.